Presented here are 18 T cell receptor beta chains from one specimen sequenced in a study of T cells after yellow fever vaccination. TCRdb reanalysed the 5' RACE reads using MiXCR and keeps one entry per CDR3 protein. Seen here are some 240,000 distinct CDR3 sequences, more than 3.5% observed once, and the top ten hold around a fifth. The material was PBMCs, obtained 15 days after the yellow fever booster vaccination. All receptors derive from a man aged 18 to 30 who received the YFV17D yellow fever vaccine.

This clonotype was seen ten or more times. CDR3 nucleotides: TGCAGTGTTCCAGACAGGGGCAGGACCGGGGAGCTGTTTTTT. It is translated as CSVPDRGRTGELFF. The chain has TRBV20-1 and TRBJ2-2; 8 nucleotides align to TRBD1. Germline-derived CDR1 and CDR2 are DFQATT and SNEGSKA (reference sequence). V dropped 7 bases and J dropped 5; count of bases not matched to a gene: 9. The CDR3 extends over 14 amino acids.

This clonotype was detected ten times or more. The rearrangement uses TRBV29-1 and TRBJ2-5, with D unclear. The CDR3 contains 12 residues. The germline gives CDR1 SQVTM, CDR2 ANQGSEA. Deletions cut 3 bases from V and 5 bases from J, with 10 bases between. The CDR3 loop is CSVDNPMETQYF. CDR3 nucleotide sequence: TGCAGCGTTGACAACCCGATGGAGACCCAGTACTTC.

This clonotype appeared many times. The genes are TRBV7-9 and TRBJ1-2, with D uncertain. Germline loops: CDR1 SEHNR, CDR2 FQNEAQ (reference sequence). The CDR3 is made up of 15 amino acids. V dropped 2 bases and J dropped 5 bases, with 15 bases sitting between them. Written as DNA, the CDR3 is TGTGCCAGCAGCTTATCGGAAACATCTGTATATGGCTACACCTTC. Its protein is CASSLSETSVYGYTF.

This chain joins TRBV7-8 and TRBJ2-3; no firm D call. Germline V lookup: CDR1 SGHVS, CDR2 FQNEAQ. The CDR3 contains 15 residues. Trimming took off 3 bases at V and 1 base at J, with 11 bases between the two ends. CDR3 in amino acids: CASSLGLIGTDTQYF. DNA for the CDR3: TGTGCCAGCAGCTTGGGGTTAATAGGCACAGATACGCAGTATTTT.

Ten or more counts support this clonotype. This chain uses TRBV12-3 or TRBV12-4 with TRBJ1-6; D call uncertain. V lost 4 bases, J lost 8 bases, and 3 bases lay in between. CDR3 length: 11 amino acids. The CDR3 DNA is TGTGCCAGCAGTTACCATTCACCCCTCCACTTT. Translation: CASSYHSPLHF.

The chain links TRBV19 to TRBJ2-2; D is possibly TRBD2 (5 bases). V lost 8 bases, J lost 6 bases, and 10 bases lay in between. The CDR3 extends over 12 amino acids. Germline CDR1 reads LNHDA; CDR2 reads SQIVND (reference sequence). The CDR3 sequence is CASADWAGELFF. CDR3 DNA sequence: TGTGCCAGTGCGGACTGGGCCGGGGAGCTGTTTTTT.

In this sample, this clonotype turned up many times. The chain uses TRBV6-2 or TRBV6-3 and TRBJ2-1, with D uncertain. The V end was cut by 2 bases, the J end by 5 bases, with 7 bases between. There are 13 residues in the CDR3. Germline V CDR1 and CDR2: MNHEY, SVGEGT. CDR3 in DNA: TGTGCCAGCAGTTACAGGGAAAACAATGAGCAGTTCTTC. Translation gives CASSYRENNEQFF.

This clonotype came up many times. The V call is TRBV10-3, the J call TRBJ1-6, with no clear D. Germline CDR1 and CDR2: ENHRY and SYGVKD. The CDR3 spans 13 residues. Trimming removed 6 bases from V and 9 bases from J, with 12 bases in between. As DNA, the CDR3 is TGTGCCATCAGCGATGAGGGCCCTTCACCCCTCCACTTT. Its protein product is CAISDEGPSPLHF.

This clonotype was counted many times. The CDR3 DNA follows: TGTGCCAGCACCGAACAGGGGGCCGTCTCTGGAAACACCATATATTTT. Its protein product is CASTEQGAVSGNTIYF. The chain employs TRBV7-8 and TRBJ1-3, with 9 bases aligning to TRBD1. Trimming cost V 7 bases and J 0 bases; bases outside gene matches: 7. This CDR3 is built from 16 residues. The germline gives CDR1 SGHVS, CDR2 FQNEAQ.

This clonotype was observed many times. The CDR3 nucleotides read TGTGCCAGCAGCAAAGAAGGGGGGTGCAGGCTTTTTTCCTACGAGCAGTACGTC. Translated, it gives CASSKEGGCRLFSYEQYV. V usage is TRBV21-1 and J usage is TRBJ2-7; the table's D gene call, TRBD1, was not cross checked with the DNA. TRBV21-1 is termed a pseudogene. The CDR3 is 18 residues long.

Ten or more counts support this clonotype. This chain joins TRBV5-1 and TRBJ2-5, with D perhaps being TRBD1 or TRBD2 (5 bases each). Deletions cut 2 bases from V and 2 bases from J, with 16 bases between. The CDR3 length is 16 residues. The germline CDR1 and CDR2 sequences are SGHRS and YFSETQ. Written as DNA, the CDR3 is TGCGCCAGCAGCTTTGTAGGGACGTACGATCAAGAGACCCAGTACTTC. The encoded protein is CASSFVGTYDQETQYF.

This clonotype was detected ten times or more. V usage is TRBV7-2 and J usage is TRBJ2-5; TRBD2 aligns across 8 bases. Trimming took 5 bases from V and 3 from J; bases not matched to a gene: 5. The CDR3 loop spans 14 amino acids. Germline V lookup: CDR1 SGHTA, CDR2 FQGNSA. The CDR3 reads CASSPSGGKETQYF. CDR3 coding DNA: TGTGCCAGCAGCCCGAGCGGGGGAAAAGAGACCCAGTACTTC.

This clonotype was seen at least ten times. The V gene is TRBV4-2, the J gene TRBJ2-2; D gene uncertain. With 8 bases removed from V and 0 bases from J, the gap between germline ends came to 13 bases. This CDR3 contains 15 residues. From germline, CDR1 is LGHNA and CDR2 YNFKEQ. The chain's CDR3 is CASGSPATNTGELFF. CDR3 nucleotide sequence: TGTGCCAGCGGTTCTCCTGCTACGAACACCGGGGAGCTGTTTTTT.

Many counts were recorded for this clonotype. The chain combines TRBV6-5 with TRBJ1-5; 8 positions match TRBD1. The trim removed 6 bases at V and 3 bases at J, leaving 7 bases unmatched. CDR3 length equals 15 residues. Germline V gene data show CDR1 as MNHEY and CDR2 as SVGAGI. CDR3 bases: TGTGCCAGCAGCACCGGGACAGGATTCAATCAGCCCCAGCATTTT. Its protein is CASSTGTGFNQPQHF.

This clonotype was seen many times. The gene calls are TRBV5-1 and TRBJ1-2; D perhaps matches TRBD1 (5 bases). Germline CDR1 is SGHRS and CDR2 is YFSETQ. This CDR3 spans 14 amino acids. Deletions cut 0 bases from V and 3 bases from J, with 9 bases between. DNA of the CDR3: TGCGCCAGCAGCTTGGCCCTGGGGGACTATGGCTACACCTTC. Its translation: CASSLALGDYGYTF.

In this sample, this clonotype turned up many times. The CDR3 here is CASGQGLAGNTGELFF. DNA for the CDR3: TGTGCCAGCGGCCAAGGGCTAGCGGGTAACACCGGGGAGCTGTTTTTT. The chain carries TRBV6-6 and TRBJ2-2; 8 nucleotides match TRBD2. Trimming took 8 bases from V and 2 from J; bases not matched to a gene: 10. The germline CDR1 and CDR2 sequences are MNHNY and SVGAGI (reference sequence). CDR3 length: 16 amino acids.

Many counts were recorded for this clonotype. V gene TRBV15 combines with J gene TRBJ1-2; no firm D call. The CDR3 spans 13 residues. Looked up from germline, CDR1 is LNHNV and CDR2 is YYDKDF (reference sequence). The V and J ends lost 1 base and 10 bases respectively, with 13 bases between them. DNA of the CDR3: TGTGCCACCAGCAGAGCCCGCTACGGGGACTACACCTTC. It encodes CATSRARYGDYTF.

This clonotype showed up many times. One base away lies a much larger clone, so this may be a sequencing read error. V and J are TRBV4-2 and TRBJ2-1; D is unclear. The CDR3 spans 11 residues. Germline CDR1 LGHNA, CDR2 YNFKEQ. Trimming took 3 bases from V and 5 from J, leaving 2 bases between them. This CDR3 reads CASSHNNEQFF. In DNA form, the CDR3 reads TGTGCCAGCAGCCACAACAATGAGCAGTTCTTC.